Listed here is a single T cell receptor (beta chain). The sample originates from a study of blood T cell repertoires in COVID-19. The assay was immunoSEQ multiplex PCR, and TCRdb's table has in-frame clones only and misses some. The sample consists of 150,000 to 200,000 clones, more than 75% of them appearing once. The CDR3 consists of 18 residues. The V and J ends lost 0 bases and 0 bases, in that order; junction bases with no gene match: 9. CDR1 and CDR2 from the germline V gene are SGHTS and YDEGEE. Source material: peripheral blood. The source of this sequence is a man in his forties with active or convalescent COVID-19. The V and J genes are TRBV5-8 and TRBJ1-5; 7 bases fit TRBD1. The CDR3 sequence: CASSLVVGTANSNQPQHF. The CDR3 coding sequence is TGTGCCAGCAGCTTGGTTGTAGGGACAGCGAATAGCAATCAGCCCCAGCATTTT.